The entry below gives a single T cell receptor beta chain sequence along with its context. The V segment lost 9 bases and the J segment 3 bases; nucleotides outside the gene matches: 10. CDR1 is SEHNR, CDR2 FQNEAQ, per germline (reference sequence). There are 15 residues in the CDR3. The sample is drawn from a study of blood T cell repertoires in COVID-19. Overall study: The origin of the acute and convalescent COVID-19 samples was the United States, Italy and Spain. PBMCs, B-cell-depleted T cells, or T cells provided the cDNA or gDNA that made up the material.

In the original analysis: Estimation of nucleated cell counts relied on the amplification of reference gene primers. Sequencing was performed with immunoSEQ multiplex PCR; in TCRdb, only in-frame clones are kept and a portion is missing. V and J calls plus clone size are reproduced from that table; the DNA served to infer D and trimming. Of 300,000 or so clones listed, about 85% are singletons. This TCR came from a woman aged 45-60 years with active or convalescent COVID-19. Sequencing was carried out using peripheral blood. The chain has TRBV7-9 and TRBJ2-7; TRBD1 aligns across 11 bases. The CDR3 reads CASAGTGGTYYEQYF. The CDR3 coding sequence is TGTGCCAGTGCCGGGACAGGGGGAACCTACTACGAGCAGTACTTC.